This entry describes one TCR beta chain. The data were taken from a study of blood T cell repertoires in COVID-19. Authors' methods: Reference gene primer amplification gave nucleated cell count estimates. The method was immunoSEQ multiplex PCR; TCRdb's version includes in-frame clones alone and lacks a portion of them. V, J and clone size are those of that table, while D and trimming were read from the DNA. Of tens of thousands of clones listed, roughly 80% are singletons. The sequence derives from an older woman with acute or convalescent COVID-19. The sample was peripheral blood.

CDR3 bases: TGTGCCTGGAGCCCCCAGGGAGGCACTGAAGCTTTCTTT. Protein product: CAWSPQGGTEAFF. The chain couples TRBV30 to TRBJ1-1; a possible D gene is TRBD1 (5 bases). The V gene's germline CDR1 is GTSNPN and CDR2 SVGIG (reference sequence). V was pared by 3 bases and J by 4 bases, with 12 bases between. CDR3 length: 13 residues. Variable domain in full (rest from reference TRBV30 and TRBJ1-1): SQTIHQWPATLVQPVGSPLSLECTVEGTSNPNLYWYRQAAGRGLQLLFYSVGIGQISSEVPQNLSASRPQDRQFILSSKKLLLSDSGFYLCAWSPQGGTEAFFGQGTRLTVV.